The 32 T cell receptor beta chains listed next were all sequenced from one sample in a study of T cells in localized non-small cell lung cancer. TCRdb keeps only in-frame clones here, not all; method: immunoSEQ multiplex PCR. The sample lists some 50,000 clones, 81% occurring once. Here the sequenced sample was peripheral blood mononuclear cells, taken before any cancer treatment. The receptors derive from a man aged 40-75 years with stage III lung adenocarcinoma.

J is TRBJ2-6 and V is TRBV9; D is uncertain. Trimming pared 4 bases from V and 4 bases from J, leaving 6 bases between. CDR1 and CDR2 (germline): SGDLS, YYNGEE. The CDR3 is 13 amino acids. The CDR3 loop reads CASSRAGANVLTF. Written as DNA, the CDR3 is TGTGCCAGCAGCCGAGCCGGGGCCAACGTCCTGACTTTC.

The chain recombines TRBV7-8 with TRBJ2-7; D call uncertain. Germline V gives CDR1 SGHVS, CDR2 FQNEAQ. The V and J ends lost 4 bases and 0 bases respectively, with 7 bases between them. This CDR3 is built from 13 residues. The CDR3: CASSSEDSYEQYF. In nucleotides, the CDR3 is TGTGCCAGCAGCTCCGAGGACTCCTACGAGCAGTACTTC. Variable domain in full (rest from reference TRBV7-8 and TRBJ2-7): GAGVSQSPRYKVAKRGQDVALRCDPISGHVSLFWYQQALGQGPEFLTYFQNEAQLDKSGLPSDRFFAERPEGSVSTLKIQRTQQEDSAVYLCASSSEDSYEQYFGPGTRLTVT.

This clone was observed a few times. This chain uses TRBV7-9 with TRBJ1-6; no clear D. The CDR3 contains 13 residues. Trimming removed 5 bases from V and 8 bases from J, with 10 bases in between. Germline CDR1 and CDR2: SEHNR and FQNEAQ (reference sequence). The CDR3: CASSPNFDSPLHF. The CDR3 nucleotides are TGTGCCAGCAGCCCAAACTTTGATTCACCCCTCCACTTT.

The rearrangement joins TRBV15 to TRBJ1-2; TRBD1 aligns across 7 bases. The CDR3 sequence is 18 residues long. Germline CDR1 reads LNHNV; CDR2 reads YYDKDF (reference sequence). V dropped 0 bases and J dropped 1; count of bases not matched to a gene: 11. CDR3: CATSRDGSTDRSNYGYTF. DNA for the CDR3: TGTGCCACCAGCAGAGACGGTTCCACGGACAGGAGTAACTATGGCTACACCTTC. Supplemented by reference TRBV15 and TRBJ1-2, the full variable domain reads DAMVIQNPRYQVTQFGKPVTLSCSQTLNHNVMYWYQQKSSQAPKLLFHYYDKDFNNEADTPDNFQSRRPNTSFCFLDIRSPGLGDTAMYLCATSRDGSTDRSNYGYTFGSGTRLTVV.

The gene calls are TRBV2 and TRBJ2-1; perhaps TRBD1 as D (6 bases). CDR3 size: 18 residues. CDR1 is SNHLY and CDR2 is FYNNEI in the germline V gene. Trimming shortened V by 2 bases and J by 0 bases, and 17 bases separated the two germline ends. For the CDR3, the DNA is TGTGCCAGCAGTGAACTCAGACAGGCCTTGGGCTCCTACAATGAGCAGTTCTTC. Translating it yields CASSELRQALGSYNEQFF.

The CDR3: CATSAAGEYNEQFF. CDR3 bases: TGCGCCACCTCGGCGGCGGGGGAGTACAATGAGCAGTTCTTC. The chain joins TRBV10-2 to TRBJ2-1, with 7 nucleotides matching TRBD2. V lost 10 bases, J lost 4 bases, and 10 bases stayed unmatched. In germline, CDR1 is WSHSY, CDR2 SAAADI. The CDR3 is 14 residues long.

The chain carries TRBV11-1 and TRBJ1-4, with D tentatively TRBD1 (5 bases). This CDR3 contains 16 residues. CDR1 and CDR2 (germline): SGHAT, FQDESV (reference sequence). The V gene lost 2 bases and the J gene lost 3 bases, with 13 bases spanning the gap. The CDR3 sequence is CASSLQGSLPNEKLFF. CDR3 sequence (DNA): TGTGCCAGCAGCTTACAGGGATCTCTTCCTAATGAAAAACTGTTTTTT.

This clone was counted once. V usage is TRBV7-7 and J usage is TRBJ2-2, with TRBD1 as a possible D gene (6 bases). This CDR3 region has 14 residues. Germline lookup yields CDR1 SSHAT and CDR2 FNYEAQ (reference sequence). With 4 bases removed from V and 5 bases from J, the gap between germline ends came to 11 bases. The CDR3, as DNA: TGTGCCAGCAGCTCCGGACAGCCGACCGGGGAGCTGTTTTTT. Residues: CASSSGQPTGELFF. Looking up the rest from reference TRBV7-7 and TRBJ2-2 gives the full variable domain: GAGVSQSPRYKVTKRGQDVTLRCDPISSHATLYWYQQALGQGPEFLTYFNYEAQPDKSGLPSDRFSAERPEGSISTLTIQRTEQRDSAMYRCASSSGQPTGELFFGEGSRLTVL.

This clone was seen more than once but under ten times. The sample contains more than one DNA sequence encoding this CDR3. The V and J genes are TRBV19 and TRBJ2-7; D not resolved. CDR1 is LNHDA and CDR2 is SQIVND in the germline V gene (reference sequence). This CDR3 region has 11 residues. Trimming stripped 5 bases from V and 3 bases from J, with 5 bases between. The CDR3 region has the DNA TGTGCCAGTAGTTCCGACTACGAGCAGTACTTC. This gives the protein CASSSDYEQYF.

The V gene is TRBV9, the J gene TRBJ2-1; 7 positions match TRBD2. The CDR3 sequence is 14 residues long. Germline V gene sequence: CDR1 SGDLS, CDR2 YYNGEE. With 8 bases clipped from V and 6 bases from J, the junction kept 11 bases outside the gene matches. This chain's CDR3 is CASSIGTTLNEQFF. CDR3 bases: TGTGCCAGTTCAATCGGGACTACGCTCAATGAGCAGTTCTTC. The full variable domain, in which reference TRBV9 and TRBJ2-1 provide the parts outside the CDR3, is DSGVTQTPKHLITATGQRVTLRCSPRSGDLSVYWYQQSLDQGLQFLIQYYNGEERAKGNILERFSAQQFPDLHSELNLSSLELGDSALYFCASSIGTTLNEQFFGPGTRLTVL.

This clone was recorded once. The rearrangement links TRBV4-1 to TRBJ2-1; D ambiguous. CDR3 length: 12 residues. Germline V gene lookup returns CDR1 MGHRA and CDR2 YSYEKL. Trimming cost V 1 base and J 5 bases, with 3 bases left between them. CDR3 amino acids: CASSQGDNEQFF. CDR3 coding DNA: TGCGCCAGCAGCCAAGGTGACAATGAGCAGTTCTTC.

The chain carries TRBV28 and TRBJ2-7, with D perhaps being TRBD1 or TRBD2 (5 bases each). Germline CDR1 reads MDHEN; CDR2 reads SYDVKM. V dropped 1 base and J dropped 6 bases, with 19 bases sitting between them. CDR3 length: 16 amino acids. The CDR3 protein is CASSLSGTHLTLEQYF. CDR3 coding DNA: TGTGCCAGCAGTTTATCAGGGACCCACCTAACACTCGAGCAGTACTTC.

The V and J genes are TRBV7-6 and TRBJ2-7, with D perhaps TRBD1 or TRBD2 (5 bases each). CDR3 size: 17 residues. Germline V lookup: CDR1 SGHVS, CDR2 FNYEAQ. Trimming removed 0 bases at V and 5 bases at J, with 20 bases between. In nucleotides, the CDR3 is TGTGCCAGCAGCTTAGCGGCGGGCAGACCTTTGGGGGACGAGCAGTACTTC. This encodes CASSLAAGRPLGDEQYF.

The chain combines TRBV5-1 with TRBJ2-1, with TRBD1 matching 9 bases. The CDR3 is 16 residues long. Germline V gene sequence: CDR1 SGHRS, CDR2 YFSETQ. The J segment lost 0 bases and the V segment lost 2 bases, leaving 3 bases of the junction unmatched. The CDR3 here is CASSFRDRASYNEQFF. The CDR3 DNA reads TGCGCCAGCAGCTTCCGGGACAGGGCCTCCTACAATGAGCAGTTCTTC.

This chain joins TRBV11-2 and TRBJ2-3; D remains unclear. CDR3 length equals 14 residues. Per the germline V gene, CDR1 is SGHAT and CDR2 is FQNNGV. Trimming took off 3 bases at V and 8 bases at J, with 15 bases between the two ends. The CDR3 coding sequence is TGTGCCAGCAGCTTTGGACGGCCTTGGGGTACGCAGTATTTT. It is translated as CASSFGRPWGTQYF.

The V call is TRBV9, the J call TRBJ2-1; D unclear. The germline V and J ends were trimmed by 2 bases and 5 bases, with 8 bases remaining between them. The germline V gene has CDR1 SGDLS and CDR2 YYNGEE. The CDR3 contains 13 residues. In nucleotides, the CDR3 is TGTGCCAGCAGCGTCTCCCCCCACAATGAGCAGTTCTTC. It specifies CASSVSPHNEQFF.

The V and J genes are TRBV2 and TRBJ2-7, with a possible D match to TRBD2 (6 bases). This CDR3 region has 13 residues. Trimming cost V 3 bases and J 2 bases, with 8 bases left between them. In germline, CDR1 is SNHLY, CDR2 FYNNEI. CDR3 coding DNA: TGTGCCAGCAGTGAGGGGGGTGCCTACGAGCAGTACTTC. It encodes CASSEGGAYEQYF.

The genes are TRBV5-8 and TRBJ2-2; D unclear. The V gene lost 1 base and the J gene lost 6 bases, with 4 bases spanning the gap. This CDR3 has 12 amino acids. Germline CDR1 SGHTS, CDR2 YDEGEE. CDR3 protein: CASSLWAGELFF. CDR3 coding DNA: TGTGCCAGCAGCTTGTGGGCCGGGGAGCTGTTTTTT.

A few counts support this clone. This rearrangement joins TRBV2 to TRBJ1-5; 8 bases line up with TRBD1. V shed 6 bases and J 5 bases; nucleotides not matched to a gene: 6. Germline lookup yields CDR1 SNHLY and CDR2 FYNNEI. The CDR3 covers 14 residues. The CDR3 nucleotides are TGTGCCAGCAGCGGTGGACAGGGATATCAGCCCCAGCATTTT. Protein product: CASSGGQGYQPQHF. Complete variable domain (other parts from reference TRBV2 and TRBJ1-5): EPEVTQTPSHQVTQMGQEVILRCVPISNHLYFYWYRQILGQKVEFLVSFYNNEISEKSEIFDDQFSVERPDGSNFTLKIRSTKLEDSAMYFCASSGGQGYQPQHFGDGTRLSIL.

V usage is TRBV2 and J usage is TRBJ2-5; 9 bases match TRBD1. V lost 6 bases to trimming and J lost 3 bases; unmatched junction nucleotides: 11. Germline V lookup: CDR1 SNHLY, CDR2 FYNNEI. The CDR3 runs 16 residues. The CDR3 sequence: CASRETGGAVEETQYF. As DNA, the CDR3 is TGTGCCAGCAGGGAAACAGGGGGCGCGGTTGAAGAGACCCAGTACTTC.

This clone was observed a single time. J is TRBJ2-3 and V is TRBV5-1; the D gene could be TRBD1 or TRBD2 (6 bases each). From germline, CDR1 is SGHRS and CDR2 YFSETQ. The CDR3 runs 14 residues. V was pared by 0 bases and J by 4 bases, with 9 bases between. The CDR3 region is CASSLDREADTQYF. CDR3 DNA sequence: TGCGCCAGCAGCTTGGACAGGGAGGCAGATACGCAGTATTTT.

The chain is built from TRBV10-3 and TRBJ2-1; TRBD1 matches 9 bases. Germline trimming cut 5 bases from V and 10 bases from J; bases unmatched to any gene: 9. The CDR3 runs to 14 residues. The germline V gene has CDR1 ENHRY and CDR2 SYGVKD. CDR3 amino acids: CAISSDRGRGEQFF. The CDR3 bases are TGTGCCATCAGTTCGGACAGGGGCAGGGGGGAGCAGTTCTTC.

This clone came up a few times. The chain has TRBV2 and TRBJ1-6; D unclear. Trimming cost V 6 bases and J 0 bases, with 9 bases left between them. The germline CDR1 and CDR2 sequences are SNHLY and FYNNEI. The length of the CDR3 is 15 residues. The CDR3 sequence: CASRWTSSYNSPLHF. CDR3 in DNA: TGTGCCAGCAGGTGGACGAGCTCCTATAATTCACCCCTCCACTTT.

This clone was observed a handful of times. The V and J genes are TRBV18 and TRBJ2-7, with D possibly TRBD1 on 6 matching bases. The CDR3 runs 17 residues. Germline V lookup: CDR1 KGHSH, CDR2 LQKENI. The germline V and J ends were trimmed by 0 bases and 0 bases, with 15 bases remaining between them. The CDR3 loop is CASSPPGRGSSSYEQYF. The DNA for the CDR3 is TGTGCCAGCTCACCACCGGGTAGGGGGTCCAGCTCCTACGAGCAGTACTTC.

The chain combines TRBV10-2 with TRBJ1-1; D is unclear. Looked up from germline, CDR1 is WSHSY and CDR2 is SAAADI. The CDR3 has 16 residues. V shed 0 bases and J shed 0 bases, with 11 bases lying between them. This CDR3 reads CASSESWRKLNTEAFF. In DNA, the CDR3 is TGCGCCAGCAGTGAGTCGTGGAGGAAGCTGAACACTGAAGCTTTCTTT.

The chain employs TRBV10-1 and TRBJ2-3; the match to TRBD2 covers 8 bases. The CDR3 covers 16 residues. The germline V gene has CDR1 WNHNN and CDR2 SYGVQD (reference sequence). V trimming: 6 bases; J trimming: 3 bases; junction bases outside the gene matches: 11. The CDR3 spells CASRVCGTRGTDTQYF. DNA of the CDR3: TGCGCCAGCAGAGTGTGCGGGACTAGAGGTACAGATACGCAGTATTTT.

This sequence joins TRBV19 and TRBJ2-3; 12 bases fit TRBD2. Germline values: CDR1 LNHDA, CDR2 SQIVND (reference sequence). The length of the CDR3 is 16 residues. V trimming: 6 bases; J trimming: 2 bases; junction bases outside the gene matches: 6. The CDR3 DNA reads TGTGCCAGTAGCCCGCGACTAGCGGGGGTCACAGATACGCAGTATTTT. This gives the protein CASSPRLAGVTDTQYF. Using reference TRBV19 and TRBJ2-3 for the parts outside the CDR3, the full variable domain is DGGITQSPKYLFRKEGQNVTLSCEQNLNHDAMYWYRQDPGQGLRLIYYSQIVNDFQKGDIAEGYSVSREKKESFPLTVTSAQKNPTAFYLCASSPRLAGVTDTQYFGPGTRLTVL.

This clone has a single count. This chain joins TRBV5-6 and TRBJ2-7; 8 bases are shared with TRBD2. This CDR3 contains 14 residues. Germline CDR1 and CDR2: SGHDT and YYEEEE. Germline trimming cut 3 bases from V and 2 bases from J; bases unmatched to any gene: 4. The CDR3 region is CASSSGGPTYEQYF. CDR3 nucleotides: TGTGCCAGCAGCTCGGGGGGGCCGACCTACGAGCAGTACTTC.

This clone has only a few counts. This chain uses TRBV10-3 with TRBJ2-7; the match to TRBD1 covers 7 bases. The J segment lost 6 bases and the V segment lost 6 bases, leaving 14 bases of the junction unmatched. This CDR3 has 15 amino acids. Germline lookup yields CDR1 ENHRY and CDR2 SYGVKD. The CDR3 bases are TGTGCCATCAGGGATCGACAGGGTGGAGGCAGCGAGCAGTACTTC. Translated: CAIRDRQGGGSEQYF.

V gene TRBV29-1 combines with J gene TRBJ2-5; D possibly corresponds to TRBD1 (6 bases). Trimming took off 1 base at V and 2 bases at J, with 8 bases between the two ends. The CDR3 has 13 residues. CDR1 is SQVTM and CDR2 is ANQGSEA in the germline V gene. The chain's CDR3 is CSVEGGGQETQYF. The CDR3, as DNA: TGCAGCGTTGAAGGAGGGGGTCAAGAGACCCAGTACTTC.

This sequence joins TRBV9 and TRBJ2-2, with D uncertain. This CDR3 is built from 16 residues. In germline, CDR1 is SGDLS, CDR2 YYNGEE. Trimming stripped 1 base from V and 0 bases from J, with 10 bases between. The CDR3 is CASSVSTAANTGELFF. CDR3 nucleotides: TGTGCCAGCAGCGTAAGTACAGCCGCGAACACCGGGGAGCTGTTTTTT. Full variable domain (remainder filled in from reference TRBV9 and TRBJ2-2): DSGVTQTPKHLITATGQRVTLRCSPRSGDLSVYWYQQSLDQGLQFLIQYYNGEERAKGNILERFSAQQFPDLHSELNLSSLELGDSALYFCASSVSTAANTGELFFGEGSRLTVL.

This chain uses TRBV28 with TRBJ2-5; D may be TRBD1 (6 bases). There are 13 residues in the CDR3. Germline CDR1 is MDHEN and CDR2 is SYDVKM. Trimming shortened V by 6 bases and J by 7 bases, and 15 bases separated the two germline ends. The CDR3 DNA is TGTGCCAGCAGCCCACAGGGCGCAGGGACCCAGTACTTC. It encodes CASSPQGAGTQYF.